The clone carrying this T cell receptor (beta chain) was seen ten or more times. What it binds is not known. The data belong to a study of T cells after yellow fever vaccination. Production of TCR cDNA was by 5'RACE template switching, which also added a universal primer site and UMIs. TCRdb reanalysed the 5' RACE reads using MiXCR and keeps one entry per CDR3 protein. The sample has about 340,000 distinct CDR3 sequences; around 13% are singletons. Trimming pared 4 bases from V and 11 bases from J, leaving 20 bases between. Looked up from germline, CDR1 is LGHDT and CDR2 is YNNKEL (reference sequence). The CDR3 has 14 amino acids. General study results and limits: Most primary-vaccination clones recurred post-booster (just under 98% CD4, around 86% CD8). Abundant bulk-population clonotypes could contaminate the FACS-sorted repertoires. Relatively few clonotypes were ones that appeared in both CD4 and CD8 compartments.

The sequencing here drew on CD4+ T cells sorted from PBMCs, taken 15 days after the yellow fever booster vaccination. V is TRBV3-1 and J is TRBJ1-1; D gene ambiguous. The sequence was collected from a young man who received the YFV17D yellow fever vaccine. CDR3 sequence reads: CASSPGSDGRAAFF. CDR3 coding DNA: TGTGCCAGCAGCCCCGGGTCTGACGGTAGAGCGGCTTTCTTT. The variable domain in full, completed from reference TRBV3-1 and TRBJ1-1, reads DTAVSQTPKYLVTQMGNDKSIKCEQNLGHDTMYWYKQDSKKFLKIMFSYNNKELIINETVPNRFSPKSPDKAHLNLHINSLELGDSAVYFCASSPGSDGRAAFFGQGTRLTVV.